This TCR beta chain was identified in a study of shared clonotypes between healthy human individuals. The germline V gene has CDR1 SGHRS and CDR2 YFSETQ. The CDR3 length is 15 residues. Trimming shortened V by 4 bases and J by 2 bases, and 12 bases separated the two germline ends. Profiled with immunoSEQ multiplex PCR; TCRdb holds only in-frame clones, not every one. The data contain some 2 million clones, about 95% of them singletons. The naive CD8 population came from CD45RO-negative cells selected for CCR7, without terminally differentiated effector memory CD45RA+ cells. Sample: naive CD8+ T cells sorted from blood. This sequence was found in a man between 18 and 29 years old in good health. The J gene is TRBJ2-2, the V gene TRBV5-1, with D perhaps TRBD1 (7 bases). Here the CDR3 reads CASSAGQSNTGELFF. Here the CDR3 DNA reads TGCGCCAGCAGCGCGGGACAGAGTAACACCGGGGAGCTGTTTTTT.